Listed here are 15 T cell receptor beta chains from one sample, sequenced in a study of T cells in Graves' hyperthyroidism and ophthalmopathy. The TCR beta CDR3 regions underwent amplification using RNA transcripts as the source. In the first-round RT-PCR of the TCR CDR3, the HTBI primer set was used. TCRdb reanalysed the multiplex PCR reads using MiXCR and keeps one entry per CDR3 protein. Of about 46,000 distinct CDR3 sequences in the sample, 45% to 50% were seen once. The sample consisted of peripheral blood or thyroid tissue (not recorded which). These receptors originate from a woman between 45 and 60 years old with Graves' hyperthyroidism.

This sequence joins TRBV21-1 and TRBJ1-2; the DNA was not used to check the table's D call, TRBD1. TRBV21-1 is marked as a pseudogene. The length of the CDR3 is 15 residues. CDR3 in amino acids: CASSRPGPGTLGYTF. The CDR3 bases are TGTGCCAGCAGCAGACCCGGGCCAGGCACTCTTGGCTACACCTTC.

This clonotype was counted ten times or more. The chain is built from TRBV7-8 and TRBJ2-5; 8 bases align to TRBD2. The CDR3 covers 19 residues. Germline V gene data show CDR1 as SGHVS and CDR2 as FQNEAQ. V gave up 5 bases and J gave up 5 bases; unmatched junction bases: 22. Here the CDR3 DNA reads TGTGCCAGCAGCCCCGCTTGGCAGGGGCTCGGGAGGGCGGAGGAGACCCAGTACTTC. Protein product: CASSPAWQGLGRAEETQYF.

At least ten counts were recorded for this clonotype. The junction differs from germline at one of its ends, possibly a read error. Written as DNA, the CDR3 is TGTGCCAGCAGTTTAGATGAAAAACTGTTTTTT. It yields the protein CASSLDEKLFF. This chain links TRBV7-2 with TRBJ1-4; D is unresolved. The CDR3 extends over 11 amino acids. Germline V gene data show CDR1 as SGHTA and CDR2 as FQGNSA.

In this sample, this clonotype turned up many times. V usage is TRBV20-1 and J usage is TRBJ2-7; TRBD1 matches 8 bases. V lost 5 bases and J lost 1; bases outside the gene matches: 4. Germline lookup yields CDR1 DFQATT and CDR2 SNEGSKA (reference sequence). CDR3 length: 13 residues. The CDR3 is CSASDRGSYEQYF. CDR3 DNA: TGCAGTGCTTCCGACAGGGGATCCTACGAGCAGTACTTC.

Worth noting for this clonotype: One end of the junction does not line up with germline, which may come from a read error. The chain uses TRBV7-9 and TRBJ1-1, with D perhaps TRBD1 (6 bases). Germline assignment: CDR1 SEHNR and CDR2 FQNEAQ (reference sequence). The CDR3 loop spans 15 amino acids. The CDR3 sequence is CPSSLLGQGFGEAFF. In nucleotides, the CDR3 is TGTCCCAGCAGCTTATTGGGGCAGGGGTTTGGCGAAGCTTTCTTT.

This rearrangement joins TRBV5-4 to TRBJ2-3; 12 bases match TRBD2. Germline CDR1 is SGHNT and CDR2 is YYREEE (reference sequence). Trimming at V came to 2 bases and at J to 1 base, leaving 5 bases not matched to a gene. There are 17 residues in the CDR3. CDR3 residues: CASSFGTSGLRTDTQYF. CDR3 nucleotide sequence: TGTGCCAGCAGCTTCGGGACTAGCGGGCTCCGCACAGATACGCAGTATTTT.

By proportion, this clonotype is medium-sized. The chain uses TRBV10-3 and TRBJ1-6; TRBD1 aligns across 7 bases. Unmatched junction bases numbered 1, after V lost 4 bases and J lost 7 bases. Germline values: CDR1 ENHRY, CDR2 SYGVKD. The CDR3 is made up of 13 amino acids. CDR3 sequence (DNA): TGTGCCATCAGTGGGGACAGAAATTCACCCCTCCACTTT. Translated, it gives CAISGDRNSPLHF.

The chain combines TRBV10-3 with TRBJ1-2; D call uncertain. Trimming pared 4 bases from V and 4 bases from J, leaving 4 bases between. This CDR3 has 11 residues. Per the germline V gene, CDR1 is ENHRY and CDR2 is SYGVKD. The CDR3 region is CAISGGYGYTF. In nucleotides, the CDR3 is TGTGCCATCAGTGGGGGCTATGGCTACACCTTC.

This clonotype was recorded at least ten times. The chain couples TRBV4-3 to TRBJ1-1; no definite D call. CDR1 is LGHNA, CDR2 YSLEER, per germline. The V and J ends lost 1 base and 4 bases respectively, with 10 bases between them. CDR3 size: 14 residues. DNA for the CDR3: TGCGCCAGCAGCCAAGGTAGAGCAAGCACTGAAGCTTTCTTT. This codes for CASSQGRASTEAFF.

At least ten counts were recorded for this clonotype. This chain connects TRBV19 to TRBJ2-7; 12 nucleotides line up with TRBD1. The ends lost 7 bases at V and 7 bases at J; junction bases unmatched: 8. CDR1 LNHDA and CDR2 SQIVND come from the germline V gene (reference sequence). CDR3 size: 14 residues. The CDR3 coding sequence is TGTGCCAGTACCCTTGGGACAGGGGGCGCTGAGCAGTACTTC. This gives the protein CASTLGTGGAEQYF.

V and J are TRBV7-2 and TRBJ1-1, with D possibly matching TRBD1 (5 bases). Germline CDR1 reads SGHTA; CDR2 reads FQGNSA. The CDR3 covers 14 residues. Trimming cost V 4 bases and J 7 bases, with 16 bases left between them. The CDR3 is CASSYAPGRREAFF. As DNA, the CDR3 is TGTGCCAGCAGCTACGCACCGGGACGCCGTGAAGCTTTCTTT.

Many counts were recorded for this clonotype. The chain recombines TRBV10-3 with TRBJ2-1; D is perhaps TRBD1 (5 bases). The CDR3 has 11 residues. Germline lookup yields CDR1 ENHRY and CDR2 SYGVKD. V was pared by 10 bases and J by 12 bases, with 16 bases between. The CDR3 sequence: CATDTLGVQFF. The DNA of the CDR3 is TGTGCCACGGACACCCTCGGTGTGCAGTTCTTC.

This clonotype appeared many times. V is TRBV12-3 or TRBV12-4 and J is TRBJ1-3; D not certain. Trimming removed 3 bases from V and 0 bases from J, with 6 bases in between. The CDR3 spans 14 residues. CDR3 nucleotide sequence: TGTGCCAGCAGTTTCCAGAGCTCTGGAAACACCATATATTTT. This codes for CASSFQSSGNTIYF.

This clonotype was detected many times. J is TRBJ1-4 and V is TRBV12-3 or TRBV12-4; the D gene is possibly TRBD1 (5 bases). The ends were cut back, 3 bases at V and 8 bases at J, with 16 bases in the middle. This CDR3 region has 15 residues. CDR3 amino acids: CASSFYSGKGEKLFF. Here the CDR3 DNA reads TGTGCCAGCAGTTTTTATTCAGGGAAGGGGGAAAAACTGTTTTTT.

About this clonotype: Because it lacks the conserved phenylalanine or tryptophan at the end, this CDR3 is likely a read error. Because the CDR3's place on the DNA is in doubt, the DNA is left out and the CDR3 is given as listed by TCRdb. The CDR3 region is CASSNGQGAFTFGS. The V call is TRBV7-2, the J call TRBJ1-6; TRBD1 is the table's D call, not checked against the DNA. Germline lookup yields CDR1 SGHTA and CDR2 FQGNSA. The CDR3 extends over 14 residues, inclusive of both ends.